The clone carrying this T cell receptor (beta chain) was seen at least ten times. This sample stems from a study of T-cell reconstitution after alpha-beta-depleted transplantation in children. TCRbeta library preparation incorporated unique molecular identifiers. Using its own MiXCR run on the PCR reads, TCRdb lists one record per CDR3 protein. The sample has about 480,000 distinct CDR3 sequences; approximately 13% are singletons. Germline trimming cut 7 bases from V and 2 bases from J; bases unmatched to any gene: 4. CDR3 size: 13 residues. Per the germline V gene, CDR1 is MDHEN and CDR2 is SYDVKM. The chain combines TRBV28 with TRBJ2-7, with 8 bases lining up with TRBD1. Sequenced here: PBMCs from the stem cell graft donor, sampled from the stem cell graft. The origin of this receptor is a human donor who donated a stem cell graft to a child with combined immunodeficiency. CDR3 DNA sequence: TGTGCCAGCAAATGGACAGGGACCTACGAGCAGTACTTC. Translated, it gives CASKWTGTYEQYF.